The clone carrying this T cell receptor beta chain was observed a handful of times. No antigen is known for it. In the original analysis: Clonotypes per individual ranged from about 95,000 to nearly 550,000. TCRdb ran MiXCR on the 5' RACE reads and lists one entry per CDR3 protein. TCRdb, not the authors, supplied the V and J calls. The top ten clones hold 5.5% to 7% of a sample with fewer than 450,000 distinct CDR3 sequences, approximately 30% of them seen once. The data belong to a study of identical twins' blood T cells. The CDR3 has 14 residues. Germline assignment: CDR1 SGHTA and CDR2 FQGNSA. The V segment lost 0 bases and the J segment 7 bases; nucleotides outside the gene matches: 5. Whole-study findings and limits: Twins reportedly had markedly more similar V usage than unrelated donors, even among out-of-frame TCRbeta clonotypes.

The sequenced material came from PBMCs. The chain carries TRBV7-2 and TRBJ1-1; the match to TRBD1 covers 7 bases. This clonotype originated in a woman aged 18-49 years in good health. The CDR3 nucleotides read TGTGCCAGCAGCTTAGCCGGGGCAGGGGGTGAAGCTTTCTTT. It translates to CASSLAGAGGEAFF.